This entry features one T cell receptor beta chain sequence. The data originate from a study of blood T cell repertoires in COVID-19. About the study: Samples representing acute and convalescent COVID-19 were sourced from the United States, Italy and Spain.

The assay was immunoSEQ multiplex PCR, and TCRdb's table has in-frame clones only and misses some. The sample has tens of thousands of clones; over 90% are singletons. This clonotype was sampled from a human donor with active COVID-19. The donor label of this sample is uncertain. Sequences were obtained from peripheral blood.

Here the CDR3 DNA reads TGTGCCAGCAGCTTACGACCGGGACTAGCACAGTATGAGCAGTTCTTC. The encoded protein is CASSLRPGLAQYEQFF. The V call is TRBV11-3, the J call TRBJ2-1; 9 positions match TRBD2. The CDR3 is 16 amino acids. From germline, CDR1 is SGHNT and CDR2 YENEEA. The V gene end was trimmed by 2 bases and the J gene end by 8 bases; junction bases not matched to a gene: 10. The full variable domain, in which reference TRBV11-3 and TRBJ2-1 provide the parts outside the CDR3, is EAGVVQSPRYKIIEKKQPVAFWCNPISGHNTLYWYLQNLGQGPELLIRYENEEAVDDSQLPKDRFSAERLKGVDSTLKIQPAELGDSAVYLCASSLRPGLAQYEQFFGPGTRLTVL.